The 21 T cell receptor beta chains below were found in one sample sequenced in a study of cytomegalovirus exposure and HLA in healthy donors. A multiplex PCR was run with 60 Vbeta primers and 13 Jbeta primers. TCRdb's table, derived via immunoSEQ multiplex PCR, lists solely in-frame clones and lacks some. The data hold 150,000 to 200,000 clones, with roughly 82% observed a single time. The sample taken for sequencing was PBMCs. The receptor set was obtained from a woman between 25 and 40 years old in good health and CMV-seronegative.

The sample holds a few counts of this clone. The chain joins TRBV7-2 to TRBJ2-7; a possible D gene is TRBD2 (5 bases). The germline V and J ends were trimmed by 5 bases and 3 bases, with 17 bases remaining between them. Germline CDR1 reads SGHTA; CDR2 reads FQGNSA. The CDR3 contains 15 residues. CDR3: CASSPGFSKHYEQYF. The CDR3 DNA reads TGTGCCAGCAGCCCGGGATTCTCGAAGCACTACGAGCAGTACTTC.

This clone was detected only a few times. The chain links TRBV19 to TRBJ1-1; 7 bases line up with TRBD1. The CDR3 extends over 14 amino acids. V lost 5 bases to trimming and J lost 4 bases; unmatched junction nucleotides: 7. Germline CDR1 LNHDA, CDR2 SQIVND (reference sequence). This CDR3 is CASSSGGAPTEAFF. The CDR3 region has the DNA TGTGCCAGTAGTTCAGGGGGTGCTCCCACTGAAGCTTTCTTT.

The chain recombines TRBV9 with TRBJ2-7; 8 nucleotides align to TRBD1. Unmatched junction bases numbered 6, after V lost 7 bases and J lost 3 bases. Per the germline V gene, CDR1 is SGDLS and CDR2 is YYNGEE. The CDR3 sequence is 13 residues long. CDR3 amino acids: CASGSGQVYEQYF. The DNA for the CDR3 is TGTGCCAGCGGATCGGGACAGGTCTACGAGCAGTACTTC.

As concerns this clone: At the DNA level, this CDR3 is encoded by other sequences in the same sample as well. The chain joins TRBV7-9 to TRBJ1-3; 8 bases are a match to TRBD1. From germline, CDR1 is SEHNR and CDR2 FQNEAQ (reference sequence). The CDR3 runs to 15 residues. V was clipped by 5 bases and J by 4 bases; unmatched bases: 7. CDR3 residues: CASSLNRGSGNTIYF. The CDR3, as DNA: TGTGCCAGCAGCCTGAACAGGGGGTCGGGAAACACCATATATTTT.

This chain joins TRBV6-6 and TRBJ2-5; 10 bases map to TRBD1. This CDR3 is 14 amino acids long. Germline CDR1 MNHNY, CDR2 SVGAGI (reference sequence). J gave up 4 bases and V 4 bases, and 3 bases lay outside the gene matches. The chain's CDR3 is CASSLTGGLETQYF. In DNA form, the CDR3 reads TGTGCCAGCAGTTTGACAGGGGGCTTAGAGACCCAGTACTTC.

The chain carries TRBV28 and TRBJ2-7; 10 bases fit TRBD2. Germline V lookup: CDR1 MDHEN, CDR2 SYDVKM. The V segment lost 4 bases and the J segment 5 bases; nucleotides outside the gene matches: 11. The CDR3 spans 16 residues. CDR3 amino acids: CASSSPASGSSNEQYF. As DNA, the CDR3 is TGTGCCAGCAGTTCCCCCGCTAGCGGGAGCAGCAACGAGCAGTACTTC.

The rearrangement joins TRBV27 to TRBJ1-4; TRBD1 might be the D (5 bases). This CDR3 spans 14 amino acids. Trimming shortened V by 3 bases and J by 4 bases, and 9 bases separated the two germline ends. CDR1 and CDR2 from the germline V gene are MNHEY and SMNVEV (reference sequence). The CDR3 reads CASSFLRGNEKLFF. The CDR3 DNA sequence: TGTGCCAGCAGTTTCCTTAGGGGTAATGAAAAACTGTTTTTT. The full variable domain, rest sourced from reference TRBV27 and TRBJ1-4, is EAQVTQNPRYLITVTGKKLTVTCSQNMNHEYMSWYRQDPGLGLRQIYYSMNVEVTDKGDVPEGYKVSRKEKRNFPLILESPSPNQTSLYFCASSFLRGNEKLFFGSGTQLSVL.

On this clone: The junction shows a germline mismatch at one end, possibly a read error. The CDR3 region has the DNA TGTGCTAGCAGCTTAGAAAGGACAGGTGCGGAGACCCAGTACTTC. This gives the protein CASSLERTGAETQYF. This chain uses TRBV7-7 with TRBJ2-5, with 7 bases identical to TRBD1. The CDR3 spans 15 residues. The V gene's germline CDR1 is SSHAT and CDR2 FNYEAQ (reference sequence).

The CDR3: CASSLGSRGRGNQPQHF. CDR3 nucleotide sequence: TGTGCCAGCAGCTTAGGGTCGAGGGGGCGAGGCAATCAGCCCCAGCATTTT. The genes are TRBV7-2 and TRBJ1-5, with 7 bases aligning to TRBD1. The length of the CDR3 is 17 residues. Per germline, CDR1 SGHTA and CDR2 FQGNSA. J was trimmed by 2 bases and V by 1 base; bases with no gene match: 8.

The V gene is TRBV23-1, the J gene TRBJ1-1; the D gene is possibly TRBD1 (6 bases). TRBV23-1 is noted as an ORF with a role that remains uncertain. V lost 3 bases to trimming and J lost 0 bases, with 14 bases between them. The length of the CDR3 is 16 residues. Here the CDR3 reads CASSQAPRGMNTEAFF. Written as DNA, the CDR3 is TGCGCCAGCAGTCAGGCCCCGAGGGGGATGAACACTGAAGCTTTCTTT.

The CDR3 is CASSRGLAGGLDTQYF. DNA for the CDR3: TGTGCCAGCAGCAGAGGACTAGCGGGGGGCTTGGATACGCAGTATTTT. The rearrangement uses TRBV7-2 and TRBJ2-3, with 14 bases lining up with TRBD2. The V gene's germline CDR1 is SGHTA and CDR2 FQGNSA. This CDR3 has 16 amino acids. V lost 5 bases and J lost 6; bases outside the gene matches: 7.

The chain links TRBV28 to TRBJ2-7, with TRBD1 identical over 10 bases. V gave up 6 bases and J gave up 6 bases; unmatched junction bases: 11. Germline values: CDR1 MDHEN, CDR2 SYDVKM. The length of the CDR3 is 15 residues. The DNA of the CDR3 is TGTGCCAGCAGCTACTTGGGGACAGGGGTGTCCGAGCAGTACTTC. Translating gives CASSYLGTGVSEQYF.

V usage is TRBV2 and J usage is TRBJ2-1, with TRBD2 identical over 10 bases. The CDR3 covers 15 residues. Germline CDR1 SNHLY, CDR2 FYNNEI. The V segment lost 5 bases and the J segment 4 bases; nucleotides outside the gene matches: 5. The CDR3 reads CASSKLAGTYNEQFF. CDR3 nucleotides: TGTGCCAGCAGTAAACTAGCGGGAACTTACAATGAGCAGTTCTTC.

The chain is built from TRBV6-5 and TRBJ1-5; unclear D gene. The germline gives CDR1 MNHEY, CDR2 SVGAGI. V was trimmed by 2 bases and J by 0 bases, leaving 8 bases between them. The CDR3 runs 15 residues. The DNA of the CDR3 is TGTGCCAGCAGTTACGGACGGGATAGCAATCAGCCCCAGCATTTT. This translates into CASSYGRDSNQPQHF.

The chain links TRBV4-3 to TRBJ2-3; TRBD1 matches 10 bases. The CDR3 loop spans 16 amino acids. CDR1 and CDR2 from the germline V gene are LGHNA and YSLEER. With V trimmed by 4 bases and J by 6 bases, 10 bases remained unmatched. DNA for the CDR3: TGCGCCAGCAGCCCTCAAATAGGACAGGGGGGCGATACGCAGTATTTT. It encodes CASSPQIGQGGDTQYF.

V and J are TRBV9 and TRBJ1-1, with TRBD1 as a possible D gene (6 bases). Germline lookup yields CDR1 SGDLS and CDR2 YYNGEE. Deletions cut 4 bases from V and 1 base from J, with 17 bases between. The CDR3 covers 16 residues. This chain's CDR3 is CASSPTYRAGNTEAFF. CDR3 bases: TGTGCCAGCAGCCCGACCTACAGGGCGGGGAACACTGAAGCTTTCTTT. Variable domain in full (rest from reference TRBV9 and TRBJ1-1): DSGVTQTPKHLITATGQRVTLRCSPRSGDLSVYWYQQSLDQGLQFLIQYYNGEERAKGNILERFSAQQFPDLHSELNLSSLELGDSALYFCASSPTYRAGNTEAFFGQGTRLTVV.

This sequence joins TRBV28 and TRBJ1-2; D gene unclear. This CDR3 comprises 14 residues. Trimming pared 2 bases from V and 5 bases from J, leaving 12 bases between. Germline CDR1 reads MDHEN; CDR2 reads SYDVKM. This chain's CDR3 is CASSLSPGQYGYTF. The CDR3 DNA reads as TGTGCCAGCAGTTTAAGTCCAGGCCAATATGGCTACACCTTC.

Concerning this clone itself: Different DNA sequences within this sample yield the same CDR3. The chain carries TRBV7-2 and TRBJ1-3; no clear D gene. CDR1 and CDR2 (germline): SGHTA, FQGNSA. Deletions cut 5 bases from V and 0 bases from J, with 14 bases between. The CDR3 runs to 16 residues. The CDR3 region is CASSPLGHASGNTIYF. CDR3 nucleotides: TGTGCCAGCAGCCCCCTGGGCCACGCCTCTGGAAACACCATATATTTT.

This chain connects TRBV9 to TRBJ1-6; no reliable D call. This CDR3 has 14 amino acids. The V and J ends lost 0 bases and 11 bases respectively, with 12 bases between them. The germline CDR1 and CDR2 sequences are SGDLS and YYNGEE. Here the CDR3 reads CASSVGRREAPLHF. CDR3 coding DNA: TGTGCCAGCAGCGTAGGCAGGAGGGAGGCACCCCTCCACTTT.

The rearrangement uses TRBV18 and TRBJ1-1; D unclear. Trimming took 3 bases from V and 1 from J, leaving 12 bases between them. Germline V gene sequence: CDR1 KGHSH, CDR2 LQKENI. The CDR3 runs 15 residues. CDR3 nucleotides: TGTGCCAGCTCACCGCTCGGGAGGCAGAACACTGAAGCTTTCTTT. Its protein is CASSPLGRQNTEAFF.

This clone turned up a few times. The rearrangement joins TRBV5-4 to TRBJ2-1, with D possibly TRBD2 on 5 matching bases. The CDR3 is made up of 14 amino acids. Germline loops: CDR1 SGHNT, CDR2 YYREEE (reference sequence). The V and J ends lost 5 bases and 7 bases respectively, with 16 bases between them. CDR3 coding DNA: TGTGCCAGCAGTCTAAATGCACTAGGTAATGAGCAGTTCTTC. It is translated as CASSLNALGNEQFF.